The text below deals with one T cell receptor (beta chain). The target of this receptor is not known. No per-base quality is available; no much larger clone lies one base away. Library prep was done by 5' RACE. Data came from an Illumina HiSeq 2500. A second about 6 to 11 cycle PCR used a sample-barcoded 5' primer and a J-beta primer mix. A template-switch 5' adaptor carrying 12 random nucleotides introduced a unique molecular identifier onto each TCR beta cDNA molecule. Each sample yielded at least 3 million CDR3-containing paired-end reads. First-strand cDNA was synthesized from all RNA with the Mint cDNA synthesis kit, primed by a TRBC-specific oligonucleotide. After uracil-DNA glycosylase treatment, a first 18-cycle PCR used universal primers M1SS and BC2_uni_R on all cDNA. In the original analysis: Normalization of each sample was performed by random selection of 1 million high-quality reads, each carrying a distinct molecular identifier. Instead of being binned into consensus sequences, reads with shared molecular identifiers were discarded. MiTCR, set to a Q25 quality threshold and the strictest error-elimination algorithm, was used for CDR3 identification, clonotype clustering and error correction. Lower-bound total TCR beta diversity was estimated with a nonparametric unseen species model using Euler transformation. TCRdb itself trimmed the public reads at Q25 with fastp, ran MiXCR and retained productive beta chains. Identical CDR3 proteins give one entry, which carries the most common genes and DNA. TCRdb, not the authors, supplied the V and J calls. The sample table contains some 1.4 million distinct CDR3 sequences; only one count was recorded for about 40% of them. Of the sample, 7.9% is held by the ten largest clones.

This sample was taken from a study of blood T cells in healthy people across ages (dated by TCRdb to about 2015). A note on the overall study: Template switching captured roughly one uniquely barcoded TCR beta cDNA molecule per two T cells in model experiments. The study measured age-related changes in TCR beta repertoire diversity using deep sequencing normalized with unique cDNA molecular identifiers. Four age groups were formed from the donors: young (average approximately 15 years), middle-aged (approximately 40), aged (over 55) and long-lived (approximately 80). Two additional independent replicas of 1 million unique cDNA reads from the same blood draw were analyzed for two donors (one aged 18 to 29 and one aged 80 or older). To avoid experimental bias, donors of different ages were distributed randomly across sequencing lanes.

The full study reports these points: There was a strong correlation between observed TCR beta diversity and the percentage of naive T cells measured by flow cytometry. Compared with the aged group, the long-lived group had more naive CD4+ T cells, fewer expanded clones and increased TCR diversity, suggesting age selection. Conclusive comparison of naive and antigen-experienced compartments was prevented by the profiling of bulk unsorted PBMCs. As age increased, observed TCR beta diversity per million T cells dropped in a roughly linear way, and a significant reduction was already evident by age around 41. Because the CMV infection status of the donors was unknown, age-related changes in expanded clonotypes may potentially have been confounded. Estimates of total diversity based on one million sequenced T cells were regarded as lower bounds and as underestimates.

The germline V gene yields SNHLY for CDR1 and FYNNEI for CDR2. Counted from cysteine to phenylalanine, this CDR3 has 15 amino acids. The entry retains the CDR3 DNA only, 45 bases that are in frame from base 1. Unmatched junction bases come to 10, with V trimmed by 6 bases and J by 4 bases. The donors were 40 or so Caucasian individuals from Russia, aged roughly 6 to 90 years, who were systemically healthy. Each donor gave ten milliliters of peripheral blood, drawn into EDTA-treated Vacutainer tubes. PBMCs were isolated by Ficoll-Paque density-gradient centrifugation, with at least 6 million obtained per sample. Trizol reagent was used to extract total RNA from PBMCs, with at least 5.5 micrograms per sample. For every donor, flow cytometry on a PBMC aliquot measured the percentage of naive CD45RAhigh/CD27high T cells.

The V gene is TRBV2 and the J gene is TRBJ2-5, with 8 central nucleotides matching TRBD1. The sequence was collected from a woman aged 18 to 35 in good health. Sequencing was performed on blood. The DNA sequence follows: TGTGCCAGCAGGCGCAGGCAGGGGGCCGCAGAGACCCAGTACTTC. This codes for CASRRRQGAAETQYF.